These 26 T cell receptor beta chains were sequenced from one sample in a study of T cell responses to AZD1222 COVID-19 vaccine. The table came from immunoSEQ multiplex PCR; TCRdb's copy has only in-frame clones and leaves some out. This sample has tens of thousands of clones, with roughly 90% found just once. Sequencing was performed on peripheral blood, taken on day 0 of AZD1222 vaccination. The receptors stem from an adult in good health.

The genes are TRBV7-6 and TRBJ1-3; TRBD1 agrees at 7 bases. Germline trimming cut 1 base from V and 2 bases from J; bases unmatched to any gene: 8. Per germline, CDR1 SGHVS and CDR2 FNYEAQ. The CDR3 covers 17 residues. CDR3 in amino acids: CASSLGHRGRTGNTIYF. CDR3 DNA: TGTGCCAGCAGCTTAGGGCACAGGGGAAGGACTGGAAACACCATATATTTT. The variable domain in full, with the rest retrieved from reference TRBV7-6 and TRBJ1-3, is GAGVSQSPRYKVTKRGQDVALRCDPISGHVSLYWYRQALGQGPEFLTYFNYEAQQDKSGLPNDRFSAERPEGSISTLTIQRTEQRDSAMYRCASSLGHRGRTGNTIYFGEGSWLTVV.

This chain joins TRBV19 and TRBJ1-2; maybe TRBD1 (6 bases). The CDR3 covers 12 residues. Trimming removed 8 bases from V and 5 bases from J, with 12 bases in between. Germline lookup yields CDR1 LNHDA and CDR2 SQIVND (reference sequence). The CDR3 spells CASAGASYGYTF. CDR3 DNA sequence: TGTGCCAGTGCAGGGGCGTCTTATGGCTACACCTTC.

The chain carries TRBV19 and TRBJ2-3; 8 bases line up with TRBD1. CDR3 size: 15 residues. Germline CDR1 and CDR2: LNHDA and SQIVND (reference sequence). V shed 6 bases, J shed 3 bases, and the junction held 8 bases outside the gene matches. The CDR3 DNA is TGTGCCAGTAGACTTCAGGGGGCTAAAACAGATACGCAGTATTTT. Residues: CASRLQGAKTDTQYF.

The table lists this clone with a count of one. V and J are TRBV15 and TRBJ1-4, with D perhaps TRBD1 (5 bases). Trimming took 1 base from V and 6 from J, leaving 9 bases between them. CDR3 length equals 14 residues. Germline assignment: CDR1 LNHNV and CDR2 YYDKDF (reference sequence). As DNA, the CDR3 is TGTGCCACCAGCAGAGGAGGGGATGATGAAAAACTGTTTTTT. Its translation is CATSRGGDDEKLFF.

This chain links TRBV29-1 with TRBJ1-1, with D unresolved. There are 11 residues in the CDR3. Per the germline V gene, CDR1 is SQVTM and CDR2 is ANQGSEA. Deletions cut 5 bases from V and 4 bases from J, with 8 bases between. CDR3 region: CSVQNLTEAFF. The CDR3, as DNA: TGCAGCGTTCAAAACCTCACTGAAGCTTTCTTT.

This rearrangement joins TRBV4-3 to TRBJ2-3; D is unresolved. CDR1 is LGHNA and CDR2 is YSLEER in the germline V gene. The V end was cut by 0 bases, the J end by 8 bases, with 15 bases between. The CDR3 has 15 amino acids. DNA for the CDR3: TGCGCCAGCAGCCAAGATCCGACAAGGAGTTCTACGCAGTATTTT. Amino acid sequence: CASSQDPTRSSTQYF.

The chain joins TRBV28 to TRBJ1-2; 10 bases are shared with TRBD1. The J segment lost 6 bases and the V segment lost 4 bases, leaving 5 bases of the junction unmatched. The CDR3 spans 14 residues. Germline loops: CDR1 MDHEN, CDR2 SYDVKM. CDR3: CASSSGQGVHGYTF. The CDR3 DNA reads TGTGCCAGCAGTTCCGGACAGGGGGTTCATGGCTACACCTTC.

The chain employs TRBV7-9 and TRBJ1-1, with D unclear. Trimming left V 6 bases short and J 1 base short, with 9 bases between. This CDR3 spans 13 amino acids. Germline V gene lookup returns CDR1 SEHNR and CDR2 FQNEAQ (reference sequence). CDR3 in DNA: TGTGCCAGCAGGTTCCAGGAGAACACTGAAGCTTTCTTT. This gives the protein CASRFQENTEAFF. Drawing the rest from reference TRBV7-9 and TRBJ1-1, the complete variable domain is DTGVSQNPRHKITKRGQNVTFRCDPISEHNRLYWYRQTLGQGPEFLTYFQNEAQLEKSRLLSDRFSAERPKGSFSTLEIQRTEQGDSAMYLCASRFQENTEAFFGQGTRLTVV.

The V gene is TRBV19, the J gene TRBJ2-1, with D possibly called TRBD1 or TRBD2 (5 bases each). Trimming shortened V by 3 bases and J by 8 bases, and 20 bases separated the two germline ends. This CDR3 comprises 16 residues. Germline V CDR1 and CDR2: LNHDA, SQIVND (reference sequence). The DNA for the CDR3 is TGTGCCAGTAGTATTTTTGGGACGGCAAGCGGCCATGAGCAGTTCTTC. This encodes CASSIFGTASGHEQFF. The complete variable domain, with remaining parts taken from reference TRBV19 and TRBJ2-1, reads DGGITQSPKYLFRKEGQNVTLSCEQNLNHDAMYWYRQDPGQGLRLIYYSQIVNDFQKGDIAEGYSVSREKKESFPLTVTSAQKNPTAFYLCASSIFGTASGHEQFFGPGTRLTVL.

CDR3 nucleotides: TGTGCCAGCAGTTCCGCGACTAGCGGGGCAGAGACCCAGTACTTC. Translating it yields CASSSATSGAETQYF. The gene calls are TRBV6-2 or TRBV6-3 and TRBJ2-5; 11 bases map to TRBD2. V gave up 4 bases and J gave up 4 bases; unmatched junction bases: 5. The CDR3 is 15 amino acids. Germline V gives CDR1 MNHEY, CDR2 SVGEGT.

The chain joins TRBV6-1 to TRBJ2-7, with unresolved D. Germline V lookup: CDR1 MNHNS, CDR2 SASEGT. This CDR3 is built from 10 residues. V was shortened by 3 bases and J by 3 bases, with 0 bases between the two germline ends. CDR3 nucleotides: TGTGCCAGCAGTGACTACGAGCAGTACTTC. This translates into CASSDYEQYF.

V gene TRBV27 combines with J gene TRBJ1-1; a weak D match, TRBD1 (5 bases). Trimming stripped 5 bases from V and 5 bases from J, with 15 bases between. This CDR3 is 14 amino acids long. Germline V gives CDR1 MNHEY, CDR2 SMNVEV (reference sequence). CDR3 nucleotides: TGTGCCAGCAGTCCCGGGGACCGAGTAACTGAAGCTTTCTTT. Amino acids: CASSPGDRVTEAFF.

The rearrangement joins TRBV6-2 or TRBV6-3 to TRBJ1-5; 9 bases match TRBD1. CDR3 length: 16 residues. CDR1 and CDR2 (germline): MNHEY, SVGEGT. V shed 5 bases, J shed 4 bases, and the junction held 9 bases outside the gene matches. CDR3 DNA sequence: TGTGCCAGCAGTCCGCTGGACAGGGGCCTTAATCAGCCCCAGCATTTT. Translation: CASSPLDRGLNQPQHF.

This chain uses TRBV18 with TRBJ1-2; maybe TRBD1 (6 bases). This CDR3 spans 14 amino acids. CDR1 and CDR2 from the germline V gene are KGHSH and LQKENI. V was shortened by 2 bases and J by 4 bases, with 11 bases between the two germline ends. In nucleotides, the CDR3 is TGTGCCAGCTCACCAGACGGACAGTTCTATGGCTACACCTTC. This codes for CASSPDGQFYGYTF.

The chain combines TRBV7-9 with TRBJ1-1; D may be TRBD1 (6 bases). Trimming pared 5 bases from V and 7 bases from J, leaving 11 bases between. The CDR3 covers 12 residues. CDR1 and CDR2 (germline): SEHNR, FQNEAQ (reference sequence). CDR3 amino acids: CASSAQGSEAFF. The CDR3 DNA is TGTGCCAGCAGCGCACAGGGTAGTGAAGCTTTCTTT.

This chain links TRBV5-5 with TRBJ1-2; 10 bases map to TRBD1. The CDR3 totals 18 residues. Germline V gene lookup returns CDR1 SGHKS and CDR2 YYEKEE (reference sequence). V gave up 3 bases and J gave up 4 bases; unmatched junction bases: 15. The CDR3 nucleotides are TGTGCCAGCAGCTCTCCGCCGGGGGGACAGGGGAAAAGCTATGGCTACACCTTC. It specifies CASSSPPGGQGKSYGYTF.

J is TRBJ1-2 and V is TRBV19; maybe TRBD1 (6 bases). Germline lookup yields CDR1 LNHDA and CDR2 SQIVND (reference sequence). Between the trimmed V and J ends, which lost 5 bases and 12 bases, there was a span of 19 bases. The CDR3 consists of 13 residues. The DNA of the CDR3 is TGTGCCAGTAGTGTCACACTACAGGGAGAAAACACCTTC. Amino acid sequence: CASSVTLQGENTF.

This clone was counted once. This chain uses TRBV6-5 with TRBJ1-2, with unresolved D. The V end lost 7 bases, the J end lost 8 bases, and 17 bases lay between the germline ends. Per the germline V gene, CDR1 is MNHEY and CDR2 is SVGAGI. This CDR3 is built from 13 residues. Written as DNA, the CDR3 is TGTGCCAGCACCGAAGGGTCTGGCCGGGGCTACACCTTC. Translated, it gives CASTEGSGRGYTF.

The count of this clone is one. The chain employs TRBV5-8 and TRBJ1-6, with D perhaps matching TRBD1 (6 bases). Germline assignment: CDR1 SGHTS and CDR2 YDEGEE. V was trimmed by 6 bases and J by 10 bases, leaving 8 bases between them. The CDR3 is 11 amino acids. The CDR3 DNA reads as TGTGCCAGCAATGGGGGCTCACCCCTCCACTTT. This gives the protein CASNGGSPLHF.

The rearrangement joins TRBV28 to TRBJ2-2; D is possibly TRBD1 (6 bases). The CDR3 contains 14 residues. The germline V gene encodes CDR1 MDHEN and CDR2 SYDVKM. Deletions cut 6 bases from V and 6 bases from J, with 14 bases between. The CDR3 DNA reads TGTGCCAGCAGCGCCAGGGGTTATGCCGGGGAGCTGTTTTTT. As protein: CASSARGYAGELFF.

This clone was recorded a few times. The chain is built from TRBV12-3 or TRBV12-4 and TRBJ1-1; D unresolved. The germline V and J ends were trimmed by 3 bases and 1 base, with 3 bases remaining between them. The CDR3 length is 12 residues. The CDR3 DNA reads TGTGCCAGCAGTTTCGGGAACACTGAAGCTTTCTTT. Translating gives CASSFGNTEAFF.

The chain carries TRBV7-2 and TRBJ1-2; 8 nucleotides line up with TRBD1. Germline V lookup: CDR1 SGHTA, CDR2 FQGNSA. This CDR3 spans 13 amino acids. The J segment lost 5 bases and the V segment lost 8 bases, leaving 7 bases of the junction unmatched. This CDR3 is CASLPGQGYGYTF. Here the CDR3 DNA reads TGTGCCAGCCTACCTGGACAGGGATATGGCTACACCTTC.

CDR3 sequence reads: CAIWVGRMNEQFF. CDR3 DNA sequence: TGTGCCATCTGGGTCGGGAGGATGAATGAGCAGTTCTTC. This chain links TRBV10-3 with TRBJ2-1; 7 positions match TRBD2. V lost 8 bases to trimming and J lost 7 bases; unmatched junction nucleotides: 8. The CDR3 loop spans 13 amino acids. Germline values: CDR1 ENHRY, CDR2 SYGVKD.

About this clone: Different DNA sequences within this sample yield the same CDR3. This rearrangement joins TRBV5-1 to TRBJ1-1, with 8 bases identical to TRBD1. CDR1 is SGHRS and CDR2 is YFSETQ in the germline V gene. V trimming: 4 bases; J trimming: 1 base; junction bases outside the gene matches: 6. The CDR3 loop spans 15 amino acids. CDR3 nucleotides: TGCGCCAGCAGCCTTTGGACAGGGCCGAACACTGAAGCTTTCTTT. This encodes CASSLWTGPNTEAFF.

This clone was recorded once. The CDR3 coding sequence is TGTGCCAGCAGCTTAGGGACAGGGAGAGACACTGAAGCTTTCTTT. Its protein is CASSLGTGRDTEAFF. The chain recombines TRBV7-2 with TRBJ1-1; TRBD1 aligns across 8 bases. The CDR3 sequence is 15 residues long. Per the germline V gene, CDR1 is SGHTA and CDR2 is FQGNSA. The V and J ends lost 1 base and 3 bases, in that order; junction bases with no gene match: 4.

The rearrangement joins TRBV5-8 to TRBJ1-5; D gene ambiguous. V lost 2 bases to trimming and J lost 3 bases, with 12 bases between them. The CDR3 totals 15 residues. Germline lookup yields CDR1 SGHTS and CDR2 YDEGEE. The CDR3 here is CASSFSNGLNQPQHF. In DNA, the CDR3 is TGTGCCAGCAGCTTTTCGAACGGGCTCAATCAGCCCCAGCATTTT.